This section outlines one TCR beta chain sequence together with its context. Germline CDR1 reads MNHEY; CDR2 reads SMNVEV (reference sequence). V dropped 4 bases and J dropped 1; count of bases not matched to a gene: 9. The CDR3 totals 16 residues. This sample was included in a study of blood T cell repertoires in COVID-19. The overall study: Spain, Italy and the United States supplied samples that represented acute and convalescent COVID-19. The analysed material was cDNA or gDNA that came from T cells, B-cell-depleted T cells, or PBMCs.

Authors' data handling: For nucleated cells, counts were estimated from reference gene primer amplification. TCRdb's copy holds only in-frame clones and misses some; the assay was immunoSEQ multiplex PCR. That table supplies the V and J calls and clone size; D and trimming were determined from the DNA. The sample lists 150,000 to 200,000 clones, 92% seen once, with about 4.6% in the top ten. The sample consisted of peripheral blood. The rearrangement uses TRBV27 and TRBJ1-1, with TRBD1 matching over 7 bases. The receptor was derived from a man in his thirties or forties with COVID-19, enrolled during active disease. In DNA, the CDR3 is TGTGCCAGCAGTTCCTTACCGGGACAGTCGAACACTGAAGCTTTCTTT. Translation gives CASSSLPGQSNTEAFF.